This T cell receptor (beta chain) was obtained from a study of T cell responses to AZD1222 COVID-19 vaccine. The germline V gene encodes CDR1 LNHDA and CDR2 SQIVND (reference sequence). The CDR3 is made up of 13 amino acids. Trimming stripped 5 bases from V and 11 bases from J, with 18 bases between. Clones were sequenced by immunoSEQ multiplex PCR, and TCRdb holds only the in-frame ones, with some missing. This sample has about 120,000 clones, with 85% to 95% found just once. This chain uses TRBV19 with TRBJ1-1; D not resolved. Here the sequenced sample was peripheral blood, taken 28 days after the second AZD1222 dose. The sequence was collected from an adult who received the AZD1222 COVID-19 vaccine. DNA of the CDR3: TGTGCCAGTAGTGATACTGGGCGCGGATCGGCTTTCTTT. It specifies CASSDTGRGSAFF.